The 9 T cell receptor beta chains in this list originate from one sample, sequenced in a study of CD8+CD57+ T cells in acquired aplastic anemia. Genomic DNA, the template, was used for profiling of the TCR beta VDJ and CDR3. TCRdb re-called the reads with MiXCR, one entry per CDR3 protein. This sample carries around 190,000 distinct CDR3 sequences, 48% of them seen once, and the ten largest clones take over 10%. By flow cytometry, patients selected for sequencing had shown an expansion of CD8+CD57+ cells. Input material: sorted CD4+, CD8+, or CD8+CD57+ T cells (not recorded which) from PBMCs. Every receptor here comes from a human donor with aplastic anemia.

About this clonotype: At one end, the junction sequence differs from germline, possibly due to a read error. The DNA of the CDR3 is TGTGCCAGCAGTGTATGGACTGGCTACAATGAGCAGTTCTTC. Translation: CASSVWTGYNEQFF. The rearrangement links TRBV24-1 to TRBJ2-1; perhaps TRBD2 as D (5 bases). Germline-derived CDR1 and CDR2 are KGHDR and SFDVKD. The length of the CDR3 is 14 residues.

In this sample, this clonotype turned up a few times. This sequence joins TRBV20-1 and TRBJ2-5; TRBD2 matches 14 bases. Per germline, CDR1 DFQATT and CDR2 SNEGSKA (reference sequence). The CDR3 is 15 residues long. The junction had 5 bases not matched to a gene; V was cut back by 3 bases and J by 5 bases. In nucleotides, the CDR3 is TGCAGTGCTAGGGGGACTAGCGGGAGTACGGAGACCCAGTACTTC. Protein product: CSARGTSGSTETQYF.

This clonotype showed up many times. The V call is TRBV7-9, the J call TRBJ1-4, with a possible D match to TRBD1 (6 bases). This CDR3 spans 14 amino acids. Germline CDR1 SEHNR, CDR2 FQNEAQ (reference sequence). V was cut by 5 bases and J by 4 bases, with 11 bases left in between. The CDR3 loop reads CASSRTASNEKLFF. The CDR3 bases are TGTGCCAGCAGCCGGACAGCAAGTAATGAAAAACTGTTTTTT. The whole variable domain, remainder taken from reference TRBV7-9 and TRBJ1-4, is DTGVSQNPRHKITKRGQNVTFRCDPISEHNRLYWYRQTLGQGPEFLTYFQNEAQLEKSRLLSDRFSAERPKGSFSTLEIQRTEQGDSAMYLCASSRTASNEKLFFGSGTQLSVL.

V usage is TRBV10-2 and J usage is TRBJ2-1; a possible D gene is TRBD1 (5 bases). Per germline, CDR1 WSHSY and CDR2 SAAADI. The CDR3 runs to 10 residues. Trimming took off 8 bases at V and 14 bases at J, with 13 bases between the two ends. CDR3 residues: CASGVGHEFF. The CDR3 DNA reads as TGCGCCAGCGGAGTTGGACATGAGTTCTTC.

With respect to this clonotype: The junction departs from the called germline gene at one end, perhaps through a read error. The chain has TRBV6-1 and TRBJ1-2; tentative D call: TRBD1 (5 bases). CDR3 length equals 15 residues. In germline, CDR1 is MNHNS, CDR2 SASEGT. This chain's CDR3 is CASSGPGSSDRGCTF. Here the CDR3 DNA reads TGTGCCAGCAGTGGTCCGGGCAGCTCTGATAGGGGCTGCACCTTC.

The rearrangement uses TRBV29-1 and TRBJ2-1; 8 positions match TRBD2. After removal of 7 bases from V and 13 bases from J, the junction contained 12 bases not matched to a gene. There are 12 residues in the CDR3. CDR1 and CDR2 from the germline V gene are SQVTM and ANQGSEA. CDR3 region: CSALLGAGGQFF. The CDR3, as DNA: TGCAGCGCCCTATTGGGGGCGGGAGGACAGTTCTTC.

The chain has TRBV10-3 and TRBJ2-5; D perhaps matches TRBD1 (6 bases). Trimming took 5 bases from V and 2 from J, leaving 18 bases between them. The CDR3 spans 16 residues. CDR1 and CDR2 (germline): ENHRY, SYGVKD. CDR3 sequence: CAISHQGEGGQETQYF. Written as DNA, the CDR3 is TGTGCCATCAGTCACCAGGGAGAAGGGGGACAAGAGACCCAGTACTTC.

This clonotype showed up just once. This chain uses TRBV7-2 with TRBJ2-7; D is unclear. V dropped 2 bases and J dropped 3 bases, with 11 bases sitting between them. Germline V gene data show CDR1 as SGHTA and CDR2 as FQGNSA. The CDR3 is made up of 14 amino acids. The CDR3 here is CASSLCPRSYEQYF. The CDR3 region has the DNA TGTGCCAGCAGCTTATGCCCACGGAGCTACGAGCAGTACTTC.

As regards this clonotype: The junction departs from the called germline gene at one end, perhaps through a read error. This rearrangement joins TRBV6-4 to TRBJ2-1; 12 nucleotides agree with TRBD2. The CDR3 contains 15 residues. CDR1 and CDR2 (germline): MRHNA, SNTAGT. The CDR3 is CASSDSGGLAGTLIF. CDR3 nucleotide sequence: TGTGCCAGCAGTGACTCGGGAGGACTAGCGGGGACCCTAATCTTC.